The rows below give T cell receptor beta chains drawn from one sample of a study of brain T cells in children with intractable seizures. Clones were sequenced by immunoSEQ multiplex PCR, and TCRdb holds only the in-frame ones, with some missing. Altogether 110,000 or so clones are present, under 95% being singletons, with the ten largest covering 3.5% to 4%. Sequencing was performed on peripheral blood, taken at surgery. All receptors derive from a boy under two years old with hemimegalencephaly and intractable seizures. The CDR3 runs from the conserved cysteine through the conserved F or W. D genes are given only for firm matches. Clone size is stated in some rows and not others, as once, few, many or a class when expanded.

size: NA
D: NA
V: TRBV4-3
J: TRBJ1-2
CDR3: CASSQDPWGPGPF
DNA: TGCGCCAGCAGCCAAGACCCTTGGGGTCCCGGGCCCTTC

size: NA
D: NA
V: TRBV21-1
J: TRBJ1-2
CDR3: CASSKAPGQGRWLGYGYTF
DNA: TGTGCCAGCAGCAAAGCCCCAGGACAGGGGCGATGGTTGGGCTATGGCTACACCTTC

size: NA
D: TRBD2
V: TRBV28
J: TRBJ2-7
CDR3: CASSPTKPGLAGEVQYF
DNA: TGTGCCAGCAGCCCAACCAAACCGGGACTAGCGGGAGAGGTGCAGTACTTC

size: NA
D: TRBD1
V: TRBV5-1
J: TRBJ1-3
CDR3: CASSPGQLGNTIYF
DNA: TGCGCCAGCAGCCCGGGACAGCTTGGAAACACCATATATTTT

size: NA
D: NA
V: TRBV11-3
J: TRBJ2-3
CDR3: CASSSPGLTDTQYF
DNA: TGTGCCAGCAGCTCTCCTGGATTGACAGATACGCAGTATTTT

size: NA
D: NA
V: TRBV18
J: TRBJ2-7
CDR3: CASSPSGDEQYF
DNA: TGTGCCAGCTCACCAAGCGGAGATGAGCAGTACTTC

size: NA
D: TRBD2
V: TRBV13
J: TRBJ2-1
CDR3: CASSVRLAGGDEQFF
DNA: TGTGCCAGCAGCGTGCGACTAGCGGGAGGGGATGAGCAGTTCTTC

size: once
D: TRBD1
V: TRBV6-1
J: TRBJ2-5
CDR3: CASSWDRQGAKTQYF
DNA: TGTGCCAGCAGTTGGGATCGACAGGGGGCGAAGACCCAGTACTTC

size: once
D: NA
V: TRBV9
J: TRBJ2-7
CDR3: CASSVVPGYEQYF
DNA: TGTGCCAGCAGCGTAGTCCCGGGGTACGAGCAGTACTTC

size: few
D: NA
V: TRBV10-3
J: TRBJ2-7
CDR3: CAIRPALQGVGDYEQYF
DNA: TGTGCCATCAGGCCCGCACTACAGGGCGTCGGGGACTACGAGCAGTACTTC

size: NA
D: NA
V: TRBV5-6
J: TRBJ2-1
CDR3: CASSFLKLSSYNEQFF
DNA: TGTGCCAGCAGCTTCCTAAAGCTAAGCTCCTACAATGAGCAGTTCTTC

size: NA
D: NA
V: TRBV3-1/TRBV3-2
J: TRBJ2-7
CDR3: CASSQSRLPLGQYF
DNA: TGTGCCAGCAGCCAATCCAGACTCCCGCTAGGGCAGTACTTC

size: NA
D: NA
V: TRBV5-1
J: TRBJ2-7
CDR3: CASSFGGVSYEQYF
DNA: TGCGCCAGCAGCTTCGGAGGGGTCTCCTACGAGCAGTACTTC

size: once
D: NA
V: TRBV18
J: TRBJ2-5
CDR3: CASSPRLNQETQYF
DNA: TGTGCCAGCTCACCACGACTCAACCAAGAGACCCAGTACTTC

size: NA
D: NA
V: TRBV20-1
J: TRBJ1-5
CDR3: CSASWEAPGGFSNQPQHF
DNA: TGCAGTGCTAGTTGGGAGGCGCCCGGGGGATTTAGCAATCAGCCCCAGCATTTT

size: NA
D: NA
V: TRBV19
J: TRBJ1-2
CDR3: CASTPGTVNYGYTF
DNA: TGTGCCAGTACCCCAGGGACCGTCAACTATGGCTACACCTTC

size: NA
D: NA
V: TRBV15
J: TRBJ1-4
CDR3: CATSRGRGELFF
DNA: TGTGCCACCAGCAGAGGGAGGGGCGAGCTGTTTTTT

size: NA
D: NA
V: TRBV20-1
J: TRBJ1-3
CDR3: CSASRDSGNTIYF
DNA: TGCAGTGCTAGTAGGGACTCTGGAAACACCATATATTTT

size: NA
D: NA
V: TRBV6-5
J: TRBJ1-2
CDR3: CASRRGKDGYTF
DNA: TGTGCCAGCAGGAGGGGAAAGGATGGCTACACCTTC

size: NA
D: NA
V: TRBV7-9
J: TRBJ2-7
CDR3: CASSWRTYEQYF
DNA: TGTGCCAGCAGCTGGAGGACCTACGAGCAGTACTTC

size: NA
D: TRBD2
V: TRBV6-6
J: TRBJ2-1
CDR3: CASSSGLAPNEQFF
DNA: TGTGCCAGCAGTTCAGGACTAGCCCCCAATGAGCAGTTCTTC

size: NA
D: TRBD2
V: TRBV28
J: TRBJ2-2
CDR3: CASSYRLAGAHTGELFF
DNA: TGTGCCAGCAGTTACCGTCTAGCGGGAGCGCACACCGGGGAGCTGTTTTTT

size: NA
D: TRBD1
V: TRBV14
J: TRBJ1-5
CDR3: CASSQGSSPWTGGNYSNQPQHF
DNA: TGTGCCAGCAGCCAAGGATCCTCCCCCTGGACAGGGGGGAACTATAGCAATCAGCCCCAGCATTTT

size: NA
D: NA
V: TRBV5-1
J: TRBJ2-5
CDR3: CASRFTGRGTQYF
DNA: TGCGCCAGCAGGTTTACAGGGCGGGGGACCCAGTACTTC

size: NA
D: NA
V: TRBV5-1
J: TRBJ2-1
CDR3: CASSLVDYNEQFF
DNA: TGCGCCAGCAGCTTGGTCGATTACAATGAGCAGTTCTTC

size: NA
D: TRBD2
V: TRBV12-5
J: TRBJ2-2
CDR3: CASGLPGGSNTGELFF
DNA: TGTGCTAGTGGTCTTCCCGGGGGGAGTAACACCGGGGAGCTGTTTTTT

size: NA
D: TRBD1
V: TRBV9
J: TRBJ1-4
CDR3: CASSVQGATNEKLFF
DNA: TGTGCCAGCAGCGTACAGGGGGCGACTAATGAAAAACTGTTTTTT

size: once
D: NA
V: TRBV27
J: TRBJ2-2
CDR3: CASSPTSNTGELFF
DNA: TGTGCCAGCAGTCCCACCTCGAACACCGGGGAGCTGTTTTTT

size: NA
D: NA
V: TRBV6-5
J: TRBJ1-2
CDR3: CASSYSEEHYGYTF
DNA: TGTGCCAGCAGTTACTCGGAAGAACACTATGGCTACACCTTC

size: NA
D: NA
V: TRBV4-2
J: TRBJ2-7
CDR3: CASSQDLAGDYEQYF
DNA: TGTGCCAGCAGCCAAGATCTAGCAGGGGACTACGAGCAGTACTTC

size: once
D: TRBD2
V: TRBV6-5
J: TRBJ2-1
CDR3: CASRRGSPTYNEQFF
DNA: TGTGCCAGCAGGCGCGGGAGTCCGACCTACAATGAGCAGTTCTTC

size: NA
D: NA
V: TRBV5-1
J: TRBJ2-3
CDR3: CASSFSASDTQYF
DNA: TGCGCCAGCAGCTTTAGCGCCTCAGATACGCAGTATTTT

size: NA
D: TRBD1
V: TRBV11-2
J: TRBJ2-7
CDR3: CASSSGGYEQYF
DNA: TGTGCCAGCAGCTCAGGGGGCTACGAGCAGTACTTC

size: NA
D: TRBD2
V: TRBV3-1/TRBV3-2
J: TRBJ2-2
CDR3: CASSQVRASGPGELFF
DNA: TGTGCCAGCAGCCAAGTACGGGCTAGCGGGCCCGGGGAGCTGTTTTTT

size: once
D: TRBD2
V: TRBV19
J: TRBJ2-1
CDR3: CASSIPPGLAGGYNEQFF
DNA: TGTGCCAGTAGTATACCACCCGGACTAGCGGGGGGGTACAATGAGCAGTTCTTC

size: NA
D: NA
V: TRBV5-1
J: TRBJ1-6
CDR3: CASSFENSPLHF
DNA: TGCGCCAGCAGCTTCGAGAATTCACCCCTCCACTTT

size: NA
D: TRBD2
V: TRBV9
J: TRBJ2-7
CDR3: CASDYKSGASLEQYF
DNA: TGTGCCAGCGACTACAAAAGCGGGGCAAGTTTGGAGCAGTACTTC

size: NA
D: NA
V: TRBV28
J: TRBJ1-1
CDR3: CASGRNSPNTEAFF
DNA: TGTGCCAGCGGGAGGAACAGTCCGAACACTGAAGCTTTCTTT

size: NA
D: TRBD2
V: TRBV29-1
J: TRBJ2-3
CDR3: CSVIPGLVRADTQYF
DNA: TGCAGCGTCATCCCCGGACTAGTCAGGGCAGATACGCAGTATTTT

size: NA
D: NA
V: TRBV5-1
J: TRBJ2-7
CDR3: CASSLGSGGYEQYF
DNA: TGCGCCAGCAGCTTAGGGAGTGGCGGCTACGAGCAGTACTTC

size: once
D: TRBD2
V: TRBV7-3
J: TRBJ2-1
CDR3: CASSLWTSGSLNEQFF
DNA: TGTGCCAGCAGCTTATGGACTAGCGGGAGTTTAAATGAGCAGTTCTTC

size: NA
D: TRBD1
V: TRBV28
J: TRBJ1-5
CDR3: CASSYRGHQPQHF
DNA: TGTGCCAGCAGTTACAGGGGGCATCAGCCCCAGCATTTT

size: NA
D: NA
V: TRBV6-6
J: TRBJ2-5
CDR3: CASSPTSAGGETQYF
DNA: TGTGCCAGCAGCCCCACCTCTGCGGGCGGGGAGACCCAGTACTTC

size: NA
D: TRBD1
V: TRBV28
J: TRBJ1-6
CDR3: CASSWGGGPYNSPLHF
DNA: TGTGCCAGCAGTTGGGGAGGGGGCCCCTATAATTCACCCCTCCACTTT

size: once
D: NA
V: TRBV11-3
J: TRBJ1-2
CDR3: CASSSPSALDYGYTF
DNA: TGTGCCAGCAGCTCCCCCTCGGCGCTGGACTATGGCTACACCTTC

size: NA
D: TRBD1
V: TRBV30
J: TRBJ1-6
CDR3: CAWSTPGQYNSPLHF
DNA: TGTGCCTGGAGTACCCCGGGACAGTATAATTCACCCCTCCACTTT

size: NA
D: NA
V: TRBV24-1
J: TRBJ2-5
CDR3: CATSDFQGGETQYF
DNA: TGTGCCACCAGTGATTTCCAGGGCGGCGAGACCCAGTACTTC

size: once
D: TRBD2
V: TRBV24-1
J: TRBJ2-7
CDR3: CATSDPGTSGYEQYF
DNA: TGTGCCACCAGTGACCCTGGGACTAGCGGCTACGAGCAGTACTTC